This T cell receptor (beta chain) was recorded in a study of blood T cell repertoires in COVID-19. Profiling relied on immunoSEQ multiplex PCR, and the TCRdb table lists in-frame clones only, not all of them. The sample lists 250,000 to 400,000 clones; approximately 87% were seen once. This CDR3 contains 11 residues. Germline assignment: CDR1 LGHNA and CDR2 YNFKEQ. Deletions cut 4 bases from V and 11 bases from J, with 9 bases between. The clonotype originates from a woman younger than 45 who had recovered from COVID-19. The chain recombines TRBV4-2 with TRBJ1-3; D uncertain. The sequenced sample consisted of PBMCs or T cells enriched from blood (not recorded which). CDR3 bases: TGTGCCAGCAGCCGCTTGGGCGCCATATATTTT. Translation gives CASSRLGAIYF.